This T cell receptor (beta chain) was recorded in a study of immune heterogeneity within non-small cell lung tumors. Across the whole study: The composition of the tumors was several squamous cell carcinomas, fewer than 13 non-squamous carcinomas and 1 not otherwise specified. Whole-study results and caveats: T-cell receptor beta clonotypes at high frequency differed largely between individual patients.

With respect to this clonotype: Its target is not known.

The V segment lost 6 bases and the J segment 2 bases; nucleotides outside the gene matches: 3. The CDR3 loop spans 15 amino acids. Germline V lookup: CDR1 MDHEN, CDR2 SYDVKM. For the TCR beta CDR3, multiplex PCR with 32 V and 13 J primers performed the amplification. MiXCR, run by TCRdb on the multiplex PCR reads, gives a single entry per CDR3 protein. The top ten clones hold around 15% of a sample with 15,000 or so distinct CDR3 sequences, over 25% of them seen once. Samples each supplied about 600 ng of bulk tumor genomic DNA as template. Several far-apart biopsies were taken per primary tumor during surgery. The cohort was untreated, with newly diagnosed non-small cell lung cancer undergoing curative surgery. Curative-intent surgery was being performed on the donors, who were patients newly diagnosed with non-small cell lung cancer.

Sequencing was done on a sample of lung tumor tissue. The TCR sequence derives from a woman between 50 and 59 years old with non-small cell lung cancer. The chain combines TRBV28 with TRBJ2-1; 11 bases agree with TRBD2. The CDR3 coding sequence is TGTGCCAGCAGCTTGACTAGCGGGGCCTACAATGAGCAGTTCTTC. Translation gives CASSLTSGAYNEQFF. The full variable domain, its missing parts supplied by reference TRBV28 and TRBJ2-1, is DVKVTQSSRYLVKRTGEKVFLECVQDMDHENMFWYRQDPGLGLRLIYFSYDVKMKEKGDIPEGYSVSREKKERFSLILESASTNQTSMYLCASSLTSGAYNEQFFGPGTRLTVL.